The following is a T cell receptor (beta chain) sequence with its context. What it recognizes is unknown. One end of the junction varies from germline; a read error may be responsible. This record belongs to a study of blood T cells in healthy people across ages. It was with a sample-barcoded 5' primer and a J-beta primer mix that a second PCR of about 6 to 12 cycles was run. Each TCR beta cDNA got a 12-nucleotide random molecular identifier. TCRdb ran MiXCR on the 5' RACE reads and lists one entry per CDR3 protein. The repertoire holds over a million distinct CDR3 sequences, with approximately 42% as singletons. General observations from the study: More naive CD4+ cells and higher diversity were found in long-lived than in aged donors. With age, beta diversity per million T cells declined roughly linearly, significantly by around 43.

The CDR3 extends over 15 amino acids. Germline V gene lookup returns CDR1 MDHEN and CDR2 SYDVKM. The sequenced sample was blood. This TCR was sampled from a woman aged 18-29 years in good health. The chain employs TRBV28 and TRBJ2-7, with 7 bases fitting TRBD1. CDR3 sequence reads: CANSSPGQRAYEQYF. The CDR3 DNA is TGTGCCAACAGTTCACCGGGACAGCGTGCCTACGAGCAGTACTTC.